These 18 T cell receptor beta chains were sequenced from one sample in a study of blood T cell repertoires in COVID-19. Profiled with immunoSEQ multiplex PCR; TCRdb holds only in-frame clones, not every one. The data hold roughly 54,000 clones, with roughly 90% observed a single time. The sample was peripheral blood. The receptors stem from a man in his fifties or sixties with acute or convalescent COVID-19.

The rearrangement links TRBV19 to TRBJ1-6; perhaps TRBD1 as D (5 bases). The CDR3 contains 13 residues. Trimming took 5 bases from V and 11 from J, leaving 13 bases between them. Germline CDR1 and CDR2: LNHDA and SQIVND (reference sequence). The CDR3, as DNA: TGTGCCAGTAGTGGGGACTTTACGGCACCCCTCCACTTT. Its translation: CASSGDFTAPLHF.

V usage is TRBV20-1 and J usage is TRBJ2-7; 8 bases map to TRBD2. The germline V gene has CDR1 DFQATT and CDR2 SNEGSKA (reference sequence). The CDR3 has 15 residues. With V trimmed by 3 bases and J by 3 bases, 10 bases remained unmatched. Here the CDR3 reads CSASVRTGGHYEQYF. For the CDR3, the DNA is TGCAGTGCTAGTGTGAGGACGGGAGGGCACTACGAGCAGTACTTC.

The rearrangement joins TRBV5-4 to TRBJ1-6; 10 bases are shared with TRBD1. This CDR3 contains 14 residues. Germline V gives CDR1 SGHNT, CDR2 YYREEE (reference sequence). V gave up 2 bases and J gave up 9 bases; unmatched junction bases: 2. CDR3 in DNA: TGTGCCAGCAGCTTCCGACAGGGGGCTTCACCCCTCCACTTT. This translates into CASSFRQGASPLHF.

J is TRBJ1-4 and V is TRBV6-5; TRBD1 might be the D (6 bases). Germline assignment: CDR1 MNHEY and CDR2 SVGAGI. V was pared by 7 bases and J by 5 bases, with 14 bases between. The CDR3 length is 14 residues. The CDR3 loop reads CASTKTGMNEKLFF. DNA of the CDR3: TGTGCCAGCACTAAAACAGGGATGAATGAAAAACTGTTTTTT.

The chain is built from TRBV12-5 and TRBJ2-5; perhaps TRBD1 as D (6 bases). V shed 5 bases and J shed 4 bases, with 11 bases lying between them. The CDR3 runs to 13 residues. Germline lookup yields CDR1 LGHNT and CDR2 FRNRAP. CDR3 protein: CASGELRGETQYF. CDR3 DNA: TGTGCTAGTGGTGAACTCAGGGGAGAGACCCAGTACTTC.

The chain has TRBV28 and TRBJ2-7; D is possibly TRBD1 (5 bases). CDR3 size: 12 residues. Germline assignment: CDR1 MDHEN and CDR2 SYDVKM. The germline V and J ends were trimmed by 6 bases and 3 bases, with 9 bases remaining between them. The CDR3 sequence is CASSRQFYEQYF. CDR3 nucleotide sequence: TGTGCCAGCAGCAGACAGTTCTACGAGCAGTACTTC.

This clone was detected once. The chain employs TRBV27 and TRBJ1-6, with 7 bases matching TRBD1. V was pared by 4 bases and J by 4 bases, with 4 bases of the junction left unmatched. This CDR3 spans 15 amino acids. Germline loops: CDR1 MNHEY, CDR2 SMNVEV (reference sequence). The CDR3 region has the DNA TGTGCCAGCAGTTCAGGGACAGTGTATAATTCACCCCTCCACTTT. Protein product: CASSSGTVYNSPLHF.

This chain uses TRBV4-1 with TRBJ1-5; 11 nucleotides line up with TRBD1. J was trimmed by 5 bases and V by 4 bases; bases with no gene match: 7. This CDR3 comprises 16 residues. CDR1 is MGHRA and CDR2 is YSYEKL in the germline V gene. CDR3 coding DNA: TGCGCCAGCAGCCTTCCTGGACAGGGGGCCTATCAGCCCCAGCATTTT. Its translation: CASSLPGQGAYQPQHF.

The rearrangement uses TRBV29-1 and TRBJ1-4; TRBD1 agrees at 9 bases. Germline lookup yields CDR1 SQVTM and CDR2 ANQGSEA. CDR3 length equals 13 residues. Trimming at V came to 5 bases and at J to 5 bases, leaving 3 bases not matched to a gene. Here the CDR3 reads CSVLDRGNEKLFF. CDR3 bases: TGCAGCGTTTTGGACAGGGGAAATGAAAAACTGTTTTTT.

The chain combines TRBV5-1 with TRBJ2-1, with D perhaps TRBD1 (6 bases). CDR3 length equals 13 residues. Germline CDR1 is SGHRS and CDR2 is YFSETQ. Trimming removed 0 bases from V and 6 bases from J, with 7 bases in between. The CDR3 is CASSLGQANEQFF. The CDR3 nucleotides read TGCGCCAGCAGCTTGGGACAGGCCAATGAGCAGTTCTTC.

In DNA, the CDR3 is TGTGCCAGCAGGTCGACAGGCAAGGGTGGCTACACCTTC. Translated: CASRSTGKGGYTF. V usage is TRBV12-3 or TRBV12-4 and J usage is TRBJ1-2, with D possibly being TRBD1 (6 bases). V lost 6 bases and J 7 bases, leaving 15 bases between the germline ends. The CDR3 loop spans 13 amino acids.

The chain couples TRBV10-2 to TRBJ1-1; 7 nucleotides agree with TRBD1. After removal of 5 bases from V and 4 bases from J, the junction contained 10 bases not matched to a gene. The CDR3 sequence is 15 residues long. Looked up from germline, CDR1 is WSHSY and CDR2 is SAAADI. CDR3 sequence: CASSHTGAGGTEAFF. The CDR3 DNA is TGCGCCAGCAGTCATACAGGGGCAGGGGGCACTGAAGCTTTCTTT.

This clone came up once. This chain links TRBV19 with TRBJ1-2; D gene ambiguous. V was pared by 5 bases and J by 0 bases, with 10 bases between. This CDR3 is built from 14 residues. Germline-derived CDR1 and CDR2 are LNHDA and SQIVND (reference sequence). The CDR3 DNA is TGTGCCAGTAGTCCGAGAATAGCTAACTATGGCTACACCTTC. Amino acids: CASSPRIANYGYTF.

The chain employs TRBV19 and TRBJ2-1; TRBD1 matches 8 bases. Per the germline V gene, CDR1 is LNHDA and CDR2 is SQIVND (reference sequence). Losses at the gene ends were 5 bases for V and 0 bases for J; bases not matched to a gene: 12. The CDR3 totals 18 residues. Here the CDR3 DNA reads TGTGCCAGTAGTGTCCCTAGGGCAGGGGGCAACTCCTACAATGAGCAGTTCTTC. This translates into CASSVPRAGGNSYNEQFF. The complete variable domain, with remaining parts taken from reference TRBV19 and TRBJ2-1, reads DGGITQSPKYLFRKEGQNVTLSCEQNLNHDAMYWYRQDPGQGLRLIYYSQIVNDFQKGDIAEGYSVSREKKESFPLTVTSAQKNPTAFYLCASSVPRAGGNSYNEQFFGPGTRLTVL.

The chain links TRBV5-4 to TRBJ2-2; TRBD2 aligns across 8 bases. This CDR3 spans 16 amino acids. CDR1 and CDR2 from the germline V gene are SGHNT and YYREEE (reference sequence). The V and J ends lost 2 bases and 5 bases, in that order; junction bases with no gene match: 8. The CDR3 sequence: CASSFGAGEKTGELFF. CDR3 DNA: TGTGCCAGCAGCTTCGGAGCGGGAGAGAAAACCGGGGAGCTGTTTTTT.

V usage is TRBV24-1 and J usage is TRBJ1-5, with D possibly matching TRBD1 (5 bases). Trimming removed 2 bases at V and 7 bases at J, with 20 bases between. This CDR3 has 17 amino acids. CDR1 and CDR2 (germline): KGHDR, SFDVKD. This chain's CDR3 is CATSDSRAGPLLQPQHF. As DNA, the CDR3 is TGTGCCACCAGTGATTCTAGGGCAGGGCCTCTTCTCCAGCCCCAGCATTTT.

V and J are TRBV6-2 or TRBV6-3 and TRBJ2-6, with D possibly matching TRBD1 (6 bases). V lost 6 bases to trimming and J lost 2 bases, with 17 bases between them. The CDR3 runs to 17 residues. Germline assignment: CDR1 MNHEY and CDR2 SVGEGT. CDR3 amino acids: CASSPITRGTGANVLTF. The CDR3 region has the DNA TGTGCCAGCAGCCCTATCACCAGGGGAACTGGGGCCAACGTCCTGACTTTC.

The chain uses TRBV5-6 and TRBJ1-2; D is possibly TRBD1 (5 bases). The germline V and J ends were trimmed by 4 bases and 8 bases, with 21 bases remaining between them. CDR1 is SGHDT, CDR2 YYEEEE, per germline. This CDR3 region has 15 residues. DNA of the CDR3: TGTGCCAGCAGCCTAAGACAGCCCTCCGGACGGGGCTACACCTTC. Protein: CASSLRQPSGRGYTF.